This TCR beta chain was identified during a study of T cell responses to AZD1222 COVID-19 vaccine. Overall study findings and caveats: With dominance at 160-218 and 743-854, vaccine-associated CD4 TCRs spanned spike. Close to half of spike-specific TCRs reportedly recognize unmutated variant regions. Of the AZD1222 recipients, only six or seven were seropositive at baseline.

Comments on this clone: Its specificity is unknown.

Data came from immunoSEQ multiplex PCR; TCRdb stores just in-frame clones and leaves some out. This table holds 100,000 to 120,000 clones, about 88% found once. This TCR was sampled from an adult in good health. The specimen comprised peripheral blood, sampled on day 0 of AZD1222 vaccination.

The CDR3 region has the DNA TGTGCCAGCAGCCGGGGTGAGAGTCAGCCCCAGCATTTT. Translated, it gives CASSRGESQPQHF. The chain carries TRBV5-4 and TRBJ1-5, with unresolved D. The germline CDR1 and CDR2 sequences are SGHNT and YYREEE (reference sequence). The V end lost 4 bases, the J end lost 6 bases, and 11 bases lay between the germline ends. This CDR3 is built from 13 residues.